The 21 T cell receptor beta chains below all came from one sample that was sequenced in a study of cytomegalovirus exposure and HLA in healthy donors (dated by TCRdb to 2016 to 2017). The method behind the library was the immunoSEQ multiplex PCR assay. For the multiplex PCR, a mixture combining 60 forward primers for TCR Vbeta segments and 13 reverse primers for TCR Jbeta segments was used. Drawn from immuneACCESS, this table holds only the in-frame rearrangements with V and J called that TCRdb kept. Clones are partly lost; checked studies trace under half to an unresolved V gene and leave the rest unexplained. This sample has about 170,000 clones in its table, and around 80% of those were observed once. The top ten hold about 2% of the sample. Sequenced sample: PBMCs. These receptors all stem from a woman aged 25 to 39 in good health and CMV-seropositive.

CDR3 sequence (DNA): TGTGCCAGCAGCTCCCCAGGGGGAATCTACAATGAGCAGTTCTTC. Translated, it gives CASSSPGGIYNEQFF. The chain joins TRBV7-6 to TRBJ2-1, with 7 bases that match TRBD1. Looked up from germline, CDR1 is SGHVS and CDR2 is FNYEAQ. The CDR3 covers 15 residues. Trimming removed 4 bases from V and 3 bases from J; junction bases left unmatched: 6.

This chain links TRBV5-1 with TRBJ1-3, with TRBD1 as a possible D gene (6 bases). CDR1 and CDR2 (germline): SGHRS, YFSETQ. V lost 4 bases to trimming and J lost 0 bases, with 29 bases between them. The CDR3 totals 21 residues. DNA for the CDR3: TGCGCCAGCAGCCCGAGCCTCACGGACAGTAGGCACTTAAGCTCTGGAAACACCATATATTTT. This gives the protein CASSPSLTDSRHLSSGNTIYF.

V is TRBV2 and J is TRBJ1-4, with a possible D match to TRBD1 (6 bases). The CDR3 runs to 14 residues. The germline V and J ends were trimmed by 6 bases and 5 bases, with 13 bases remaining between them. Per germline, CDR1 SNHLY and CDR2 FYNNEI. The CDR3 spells CASSDQGSNEKLFF. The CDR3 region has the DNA TGTGCCAGCAGCGATCAGGGGTCCAATGAAAAACTGTTTTTT.

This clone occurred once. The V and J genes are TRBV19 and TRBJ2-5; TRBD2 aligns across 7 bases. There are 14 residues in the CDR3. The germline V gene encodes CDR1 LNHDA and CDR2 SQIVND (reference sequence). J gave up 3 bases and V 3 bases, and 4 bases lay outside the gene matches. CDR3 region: CASSMGGVEETQYF. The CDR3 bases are TGTGCCAGTAGTATGGGAGGGGTCGAAGAGACCCAGTACTTC.

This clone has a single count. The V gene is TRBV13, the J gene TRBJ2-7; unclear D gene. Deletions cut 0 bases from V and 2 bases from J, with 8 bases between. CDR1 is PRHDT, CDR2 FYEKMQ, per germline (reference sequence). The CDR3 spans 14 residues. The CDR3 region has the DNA TGTGCCAGCAGCTTAGGGCAGGTGACCTACGAGCAGTACTTC. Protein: CASSLGQVTYEQYF.

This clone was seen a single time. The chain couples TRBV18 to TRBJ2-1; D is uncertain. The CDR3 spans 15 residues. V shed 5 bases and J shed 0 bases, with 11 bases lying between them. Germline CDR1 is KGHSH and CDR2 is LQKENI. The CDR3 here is CASSMSGFSYNEQFF. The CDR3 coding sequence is TGTGCCAGCTCAATGTCAGGTTTCTCCTACAATGAGCAGTTCTTC.

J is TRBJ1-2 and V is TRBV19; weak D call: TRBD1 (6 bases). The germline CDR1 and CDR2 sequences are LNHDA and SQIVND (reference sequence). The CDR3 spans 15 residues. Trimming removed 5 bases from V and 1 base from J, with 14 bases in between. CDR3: CASSPTGAHNYGYTF. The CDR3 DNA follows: TGTGCCAGTAGTCCGACAGGCGCCCATAACTATGGCTACACCTTC. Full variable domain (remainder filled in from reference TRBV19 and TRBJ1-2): DGGITQSPKYLFRKEGQNVTLSCEQNLNHDAMYWYRQDPGQGLRLIYYSQIVNDFQKGDIAEGYSVSREKKESFPLTVTSAQKNPTAFYLCASSPTGAHNYGYTFGSGTRLTVV.

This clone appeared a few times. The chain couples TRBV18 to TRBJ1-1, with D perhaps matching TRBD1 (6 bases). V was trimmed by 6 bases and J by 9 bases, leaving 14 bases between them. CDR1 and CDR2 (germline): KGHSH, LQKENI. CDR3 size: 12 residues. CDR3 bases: TGTGCCAGCTCCAACCCCCGGGACAAAGCTTTCTTT. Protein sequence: CASSNPRDKAFF.

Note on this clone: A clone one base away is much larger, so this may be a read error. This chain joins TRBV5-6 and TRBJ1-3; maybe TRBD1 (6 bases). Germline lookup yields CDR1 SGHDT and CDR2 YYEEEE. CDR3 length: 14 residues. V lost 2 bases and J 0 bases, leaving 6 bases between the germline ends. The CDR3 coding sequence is TGTGCCAGCAGCTTAGGGGGCTCTGGAAACACCATATATTTT. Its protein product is CASSLGGSGNTIYF. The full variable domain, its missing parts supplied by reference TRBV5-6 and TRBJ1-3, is DAGVTQSPTHLIKTRGQQVTLRCSPKSGHDTVSWYQQALGQGPQFIFQYYEEEERQRGNFPDRFSGHQFPNYSSELNVNALLLGDSALYLCASSLGGSGNTIYFGEGSWLTVV.

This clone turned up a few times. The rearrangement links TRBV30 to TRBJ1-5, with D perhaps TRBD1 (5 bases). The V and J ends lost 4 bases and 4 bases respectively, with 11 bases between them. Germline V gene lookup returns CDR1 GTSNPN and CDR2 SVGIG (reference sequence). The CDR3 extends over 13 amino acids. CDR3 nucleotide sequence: TGTGCCTGGACCTTACAGGATAATCAGCCCCAGCATTTT. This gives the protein CAWTLQDNQPQHF.

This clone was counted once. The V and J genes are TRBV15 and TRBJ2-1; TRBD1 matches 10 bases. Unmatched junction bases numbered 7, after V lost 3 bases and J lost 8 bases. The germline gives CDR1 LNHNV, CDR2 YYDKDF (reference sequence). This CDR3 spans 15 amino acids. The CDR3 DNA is TGTGCCACCAGCAGGAGACAGGGGGCGATCGATGAGCAGTTCTTC. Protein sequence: CATSRRQGAIDEQFF.

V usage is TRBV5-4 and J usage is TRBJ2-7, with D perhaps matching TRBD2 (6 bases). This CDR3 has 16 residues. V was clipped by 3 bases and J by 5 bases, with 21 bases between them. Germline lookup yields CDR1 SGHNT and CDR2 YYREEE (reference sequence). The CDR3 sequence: CASSSTTNRLVHEQYF. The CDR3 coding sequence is TGTGCCAGCAGCTCTACAACTAACAGACTAGTCCACGAGCAGTACTTC. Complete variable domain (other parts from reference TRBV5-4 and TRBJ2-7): ETGVTQSPTHLIKTRGQQVTLRCSSQSGHNTVSWYQQALGQGPQFIFQYYREEENGRGNFPPRFSGLQFPNYSSELNVNALELDDSALYLCASSSTTNRLVHEQYFGPGTRLTVT.

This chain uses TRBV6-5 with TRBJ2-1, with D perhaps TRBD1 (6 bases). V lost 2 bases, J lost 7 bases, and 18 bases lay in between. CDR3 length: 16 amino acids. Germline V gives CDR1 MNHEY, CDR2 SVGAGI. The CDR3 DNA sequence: TGTGCCAGCAGTTACGACAGGAGTTCTCATAGGAATGAGCAGTTCTTC. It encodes CASSYDRSSHRNEQFF.

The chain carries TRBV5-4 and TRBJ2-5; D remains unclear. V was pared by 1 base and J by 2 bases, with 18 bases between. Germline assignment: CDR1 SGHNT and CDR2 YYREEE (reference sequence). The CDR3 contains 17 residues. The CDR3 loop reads CASSLMSPISEQETQYF. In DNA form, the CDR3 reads TGTGCCAGCAGCTTGATGAGTCCGATCTCCGAACAAGAGACCCAGTACTTC.

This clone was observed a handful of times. CDR3 region: CASSSSPDRAGLFAYEQYF. In DNA form, the CDR3 reads TGTGCCAGCAGTTCATCCCCGGACAGGGCAGGTCTCTTCGCCTACGAGCAGTACTTC. The V and J genes are TRBV7-9 and TRBJ2-7; TRBD1 matches 8 bases. Germline V CDR1 and CDR2: SEHNR, FQNEAQ (reference sequence). J gave up 2 bases and V 6 bases, and 21 bases lay outside the gene matches. This CDR3 comprises 19 residues.

The DNA of the CDR3 is TGTGCCAGTAGTTTGGGACAATTATATCGGGCGAATGGTGAAAAACTGTTTTTT. Translating it yields CASSLGQLYRANGEKLFF. The chain is built from TRBV19 and TRBJ1-4; D is possibly TRBD1 (6 bases). The CDR3 loop spans 18 amino acids. Deletions cut 5 bases from V and 7 bases from J, with 26 bases between. Germline V gene data show CDR1 as LNHDA and CDR2 as SQIVND (reference sequence).

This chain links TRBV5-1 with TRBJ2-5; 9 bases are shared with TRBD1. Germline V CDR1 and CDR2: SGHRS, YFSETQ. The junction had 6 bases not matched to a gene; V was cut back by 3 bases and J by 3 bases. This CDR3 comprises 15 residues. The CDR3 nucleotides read TGCGCCAGCAGCTCAGGGACAGGGATCGAAGAGACCCAGTACTTC. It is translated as CASSSGTGIEETQYF.

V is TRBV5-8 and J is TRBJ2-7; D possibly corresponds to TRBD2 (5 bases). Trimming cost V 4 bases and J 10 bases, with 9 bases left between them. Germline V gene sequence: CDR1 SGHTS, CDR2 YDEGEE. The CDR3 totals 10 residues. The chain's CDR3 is CASSTGSQYF. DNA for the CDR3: TGTGCCAGCAGCACGGGGAGTCAGTACTTC.

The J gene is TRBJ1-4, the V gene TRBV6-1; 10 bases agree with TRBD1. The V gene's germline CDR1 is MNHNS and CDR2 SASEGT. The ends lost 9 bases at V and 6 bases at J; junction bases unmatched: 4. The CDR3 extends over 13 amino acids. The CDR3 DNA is TGTGCCAGTGCCGGGACAGGGGATGAAAAACTGTTTTTT. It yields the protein CASAGTGDEKLFF.

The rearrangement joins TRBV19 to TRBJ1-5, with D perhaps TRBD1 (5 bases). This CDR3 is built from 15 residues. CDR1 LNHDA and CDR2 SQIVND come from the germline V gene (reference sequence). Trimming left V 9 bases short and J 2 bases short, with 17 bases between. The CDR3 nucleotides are TGTGCCAGCGGGAGAACAGGAAGGGGCAATCAGCCCCAGCATTTT. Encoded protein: CASGRTGRGNQPQHF.

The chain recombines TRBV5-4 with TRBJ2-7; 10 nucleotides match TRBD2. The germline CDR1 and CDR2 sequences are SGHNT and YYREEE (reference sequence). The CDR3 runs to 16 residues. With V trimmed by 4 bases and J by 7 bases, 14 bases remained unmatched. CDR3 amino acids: CASSLGAGGSVWEQYF. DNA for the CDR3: TGTGCCAGCAGCCTCGGAGCGGGAGGGTCCGTGTGGGAGCAGTACTTC.